The 26 T cell receptor beta chains in this list originate from one sample, sequenced in a study of vaccination effects on CD4 cells after COVID-19. What these receptors recognize is not known. Pools of viral peptides were used by the ViraFEST assay to expand antigen-specific CD4+ T cells ahead of sequencing. Once cultured for approximately 10 days, the cells underwent separation to obtain CD4+ T cells. Vaccination of participants consisted of two doses of either the BNT162b2 or mRNA-1273 vaccine. Sequencing was performed with immunoSEQ multiplex PCR; in TCRdb, only in-frame clones are kept and a portion is missing. In the table there are under 80,000 clones, approximately 73% of which are singletons. This material consisted of CD4+ T cells from PBMCs cultured with HCoV-229E spike peptides, taken after COVID-19 vaccination. The receptors originated from a human donor who received a COVID-19 vaccine.

V gene TRBV6-2 or TRBV6-3 combines with J gene TRBJ1-5; 7 nucleotides line up with TRBD1. The CDR3 consists of 15 residues. The V and J ends lost 2 bases and 2 bases, in that order; junction bases with no gene match: 3. Germline CDR1 is MNHEY and CDR2 is SVGEGT. CDR3 sequence: CASSYNRGGNQPQHF. The CDR3 bases are TGTGCCAGCAGTTACAACAGGGGAGGCAATCAGCCCCAGCATTTT.

This rearrangement joins TRBV5-1 to TRBJ2-6; 8 nucleotides match TRBD1. Germline CDR1 and CDR2: SGHRS and YFSETQ. This CDR3 is 17 amino acids long. V was clipped by 0 bases and J by 5 bases; unmatched bases: 7. Here the CDR3 DNA reads TGCGCCAGCAGCTTGGCTTCAGGGGGCGTCTGGGCCAACGTCCTGACTTTC. This sequence encodes CASSLASGGVWANVLTF.

CDR3 sequence: CASSPATNTEAFF. CDR3 DNA: TGTGCCAGCTCGCCAGCAACGAACACTGAAGCTTTCTTT. This rearrangement joins TRBV18 to TRBJ1-1, with D unclear. CDR1 KGHSH and CDR2 LQKENI come from the germline V gene. V was trimmed by 6 bases and J by 1 base, leaving 9 bases between them. The CDR3 has 13 amino acids.

This clone was found a few times. The V call is TRBV7-2, the J call TRBJ2-2; 8 positions agree with TRBD2. The germline V gene has CDR1 SGHTA and CDR2 FQGNSA. The CDR3 totals 15 residues. J was trimmed by 6 bases and V by 3 bases; bases with no gene match: 6. CDR3 in amino acids: CASSFLPGGSGELFF. The CDR3 coding sequence is TGTGCCAGCAGCTTTTTACCGGGGGGGTCCGGGGAGCTGTTTTTT.

As to this clone: One end of the junction does not line up with germline, which may come from a read error. The rearrangement links TRBV5-1 to TRBJ1-2; D remains unclear. This CDR3 has 13 amino acids. The germline gives CDR1 SGHRS, CDR2 YFSETQ. The CDR3 DNA follows: TGCGCCAGCAACTTGGTCGGGGACTATGGCTACACCTTC. Protein sequence: CASNLVGDYGYTF. The full variable domain, rest sourced from reference TRBV5-1 and TRBJ1-2, is KAGVTQTPRYLIKTRGQQVTLSCSPISGHRSVSWYQQTPGQGLQFLFEYFSETQRNKGNFPGRFSGRQFSNSRSEMNVSTLELGDSALYLCASNLVGDYGYTFGSGTRLTVV.

V and J are TRBV3-1 (or the pseudogene TRBV3-2) and TRBJ1-6; 7 nucleotides match TRBD1. The germline CDR1 and CDR2 sequences are LGHDT and YNNKEL (reference sequence). The V gene end was trimmed by 4 bases and the J gene end by 6 bases; junction bases not matched to a gene: 6. The CDR3 spans 15 residues. The CDR3 loop reads CASSRPGTVNSPLHF. DNA of the CDR3: TGTGCCAGCAGCCGGCCCGGGACAGTTAATTCACCCCTCCACTTT.

This chain uses TRBV4-2 with TRBJ2-1, with D possibly being TRBD1 or TRBD2 (5 bases each). V lost 0 bases and J 0 bases, leaving 9 bases between the germline ends. Germline CDR1 and CDR2: LGHNA and YNFKEQ. CDR3 length equals 16 residues. The CDR3 DNA sequence: TGTGCCAGCAGCCAAGAGTCCGGGACCTCCTACAATGAGCAGTTCTTC. Translating it yields CASSQESGTSYNEQFF.

The chain links TRBV5-1 to TRBJ2-1, with 8 bases lining up with TRBD2. J was trimmed by 4 bases and V by 1 base; bases with no gene match: 4. Germline CDR1 SGHRS, CDR2 YFSETQ. This CDR3 is built from 15 residues. In DNA form, the CDR3 reads TGCGCCAGCAGCTTGCCGGGGGGGCGTTACAATGAGCAGTTCTTC. It yields the protein CASSLPGGRYNEQFF.

This clone turned up a few times. This chain uses TRBV11-1 with TRBJ2-7, with unresolved D. Between the trimmed V and J ends, which lost 1 base and 2 bases, there was a span of 9 bases. CDR1 is SGHAT, CDR2 FQDESV, per germline (reference sequence). This CDR3 has 14 residues. The CDR3 DNA is TGTGCCAGCAGCTTAGGGGCTCTAACCTACGAGCAGTACGTC. It encodes CASSLGALTYEQYV.

This clone was observed at least ten times. The chain uses TRBV2 and TRBJ1-1; TRBD1 is a possible D gene (5 bases). CDR3 length: 13 residues. V was cut by 2 bases and J by 4 bases, with 8 bases left in between. The germline CDR1 and CDR2 sequences are SNHLY and FYNNEI. The CDR3 nucleotides read TGTGCCAGCAGTGAACAGCAGGGCACTGAAGCTTTCTTT. Translating it yields CASSEQQGTEAFF. Variable domain in full (rest from reference TRBV2 and TRBJ1-1): EPEVTQTPSHQVTQMGQEVILRCVPISNHLYFYWYRQILGQKVEFLVSFYNNEISEKSEIFDDQFSVERPDGSNFTLKIRSTKLEDSAMYFCASSEQQGTEAFFGQGTRLTVV.

V gene TRBV5-1 combines with J gene TRBJ1-4; 8 bases are shared with TRBD1. The CDR3 is 17 amino acids. The V gene end was trimmed by 2 bases and the J gene end by 3 bases; junction bases not matched to a gene: 9. The germline V gene encodes CDR1 SGHRS and CDR2 YFSETQ. This CDR3 is CASSFLTGVGSNEKLFF. As DNA, the CDR3 is TGCGCCAGCAGCTTCCTGACAGGGGTGGGTTCTAATGAAAAACTGTTTTTT.

The chain has TRBV12-5 and TRBJ1-4; TRBD1 aligns across 10 bases. J lost 8 bases, V lost 7 bases, and 7 bases had no gene match. Germline V gives CDR1 LGHNT, CDR2 FRNRAP. The CDR3 covers 14 residues. In nucleotides, the CDR3 is TGTGCTAGTGCCGCGACAGGGGGCAGGGAAAAACTGTTTTTT. The encoded protein is CASAATGGREKLFF.

The chain employs TRBV6-5 and TRBJ1-2; 10 bases are shared with TRBD1. The V and J ends lost 8 bases and 8 bases, in that order; junction bases with no gene match: 11. This CDR3 contains 14 residues. Germline V gene sequence: CDR1 MNHEY, CDR2 SVGAGI. CDR3: CASAKGQGERGYTF. The CDR3 DNA reads TGTGCCAGCGCGAAAGGACAGGGGGAACGCGGCTACACCTTC.

This clone has just one count. The chain links TRBV9 to TRBJ2-5; D possibly corresponds to TRBD1 (8 bases). This CDR3 is built from 16 residues. Deletions cut 0 bases from V and 1 base from J, with 13 bases between. The germline V gene has CDR1 SGDLS and CDR2 YYNGEE. Here the CDR3 DNA reads TGTGCCAGCAGCGTAGGGGAGGGGACAGGCCAAGAGACCCAGTACTTC. Translating gives CASSVGEGTGQETQYF.

In its sample, this clone was seen once. This chain connects TRBV2 to TRBJ2-2; no firm D call. Trimming left V 7 bases short and J 0 bases short, with 12 bases between. CDR1 SNHLY and CDR2 FYNNEI come from the germline V gene. The CDR3 contains 15 residues. The CDR3 region is CASTPYIPNTGELFF. The DNA for the CDR3 is TGTGCCAGCACACCATATATACCGAACACCGGGGAGCTGTTTTTT.

The CDR3, as DNA: TGTGCCAGCAGCGTAGGCGGCTCAGATACGCAGTATTTT. This encodes CASSVGGSDTQYF. The V call is TRBV9, the J call TRBJ2-3; D call uncertain. V was pared by 0 bases and J by 4 bases, with 6 bases between. The CDR3 contains 13 residues. CDR1 is SGDLS and CDR2 is YYNGEE in the germline V gene.

The rearrangement joins TRBV7-2 to TRBJ1-2; the D is unclear. Between the trimmed V and J ends, which lost 5 bases and 7 bases, there was a span of 8 bases. Germline loops: CDR1 SGHTA, CDR2 FQGNSA. The CDR3 spans 11 residues. The DNA for the CDR3 is TGTGCCAGCAGCAGAGAAGCTGGCTACACCTTC. This translates into CASSREAGYTF.

The V and J genes are TRBV28 and TRBJ2-2, with D perhaps being TRBD1 or TRBD2 (5 bases each). Germline V lookup: CDR1 MDHEN, CDR2 SYDVKM. V dropped 7 bases and J dropped 4 bases, with 16 bases sitting between them. The CDR3 runs 15 residues. This CDR3 is CASKTGARGTGELFF. For the CDR3, the DNA is TGTGCCAGCAAAACCGGGGCAAGGGGCACCGGGGAGCTGTTTTTT.

This clone was detected a few times. The chain is built from TRBV5-1 and TRBJ1-1; TRBD1 is a possible D gene (6 bases). The CDR3 sequence is 11 residues long. V was cut by 3 bases and J by 6 bases, with 6 bases left in between. CDR1 and CDR2 from the germline V gene are SGHRS and YFSETQ. The CDR3, as DNA: TGCGCCAGCAGCTGGGGGCCTGAAGCTTTCTTT. It yields the protein CASSWGPEAFF.

The rearrangement uses TRBV19 and TRBJ1-2, with D uncertain. V was trimmed by 5 bases and J by 5 bases, leaving 15 bases between them. Germline values: CDR1 LNHDA, CDR2 SQIVND (reference sequence). This CDR3 is built from 14 residues. The CDR3 nucleotides read TGTGCCAGTAGTGTCGGCCGGGCCTTTTATGGCTACACCTTC. This translates into CASSVGRAFYGYTF.

This clone was observed a few times. The chain links TRBV10-2 to TRBJ2-1; TRBD1 matches at 10 bases. This CDR3 is 16 amino acids long. Trimming cost V 0 bases and J 7 bases; bases outside gene matches: 6. CDR1 WSHSY and CDR2 SAAADI come from the germline V gene. CDR3 sequence (DNA): TGCGCCAGCAGTGAGTCGCGGGGACAGGGGCTAAATGAGCAGTTCTTC. It specifies CASSESRGQGLNEQFF.

The rearrangement links TRBV6-5 to TRBJ1-1; D may be TRBD1 (6 bases). The CDR3 spans 16 residues. Germline V CDR1 and CDR2: MNHEY, SVGAGI. V shed 1 base and J shed 3 bases, with 15 bases lying between them. CDR3 residues: CASSYWGGASDTEAFF. CDR3 in DNA: TGTGCCAGCAGTTACTGGGGGGGGGCATCTGACACTGAAGCTTTCTTT.

This sequence joins TRBV5-1 and TRBJ2-1; TRBD2 agrees at 10 bases. CDR1 is SGHRS, CDR2 YFSETQ, per germline. The CDR3 is made up of 16 amino acids. V dropped 1 base and J dropped 4; count of bases not matched to a gene: 5. The CDR3 DNA follows: TGCGCCAGCAGCTTGAGCGGGGGGGCCTCGTACAATGAGCAGTTCTTC. It is translated as CASSLSGGASYNEQFF.

This clone was seen only a few times. The rearrangement links TRBV28 to TRBJ2-2; D gene ambiguous. CDR1 MDHEN and CDR2 SYDVKM come from the germline V gene. This CDR3 has 17 amino acids. V lost 1 base and J lost 5, with 17 bases in between. In DNA, the CDR3 is TGTGCCAGCAGTTTATCCTCCTCGCACGCGACGACCGGGGAGCTGTTTTTT. It encodes CASSLSSSHATTGELFF.

This clone was observed a few times. This sequence joins TRBV2 and TRBJ1-6, with unresolved D. Trimming removed 4 bases at V and 9 bases at J, with 13 bases between. Germline loops: CDR1 SNHLY, CDR2 FYNNEI. The CDR3 consists of 14 residues. The CDR3, as DNA: TGTGCCAGCAGTGGGGAACCCCAGCCTTCACCCCTCCACTTT. Protein product: CASSGEPQPSPLHF.

This clone was counted between two and nine times. The V gene is TRBV7-8, the J gene TRBJ1-1; possibly TRBD1 for D (5 bases). Germline V gene sequence: CDR1 SGHVS, CDR2 FQNEAQ. V lost 3 bases, J lost 0 bases, and 11 bases lay in between. The CDR3 length is 15 residues. CDR3 coding DNA: TGTGCCAGCAGCTTCCAGGGCAGGGTGAACACTGAAGCTTTCTTT. It encodes CASSFQGRVNTEAFF.